The clone carrying this T cell receptor beta chain was picked up one time. The data were taken from a study of blood T cell repertoires in COVID-19. Study summary: Acute and convalescent COVID-19 specimens originated in the United States, Italy and Spain. The analysed material was cDNA or gDNA that came from T cells, B-cell-depleted T cells, or PBMCs.

In the original workflow: Scientists estimated how many nucleated cells there were by amplifying reference gene primers. Using immunoSEQ multiplex PCR, the repertoire was profiled, and TCRdb retains in-frame clones only, with some absent. The V and J calls and the clone size are those of that table, but D and trimming were determined from the DNA. The profile shows 300,000 or so clones, approximately 83% of them singletons. The CDR3 is made up of 15 amino acids. The V segment lost 2 bases and the J segment 9 bases; nucleotides outside the gene matches: 10. From germline, CDR1 is SGHDT and CDR2 YYEEEE. Grouping used clinical history reported by participants in a survey and questionnaire.

Sequencing was performed on PBMCs or T cells enriched from blood (not recorded which). This chain connects TRBV5-6 to TRBJ2-1; TRBD2 aligns across 8 bases. The receptor was derived from a woman aged 40 to 50 with acute COVID-19. The CDR3 DNA reads TGTGCCAGCAGCTTTGGGGGACTAGGGGTGGGTGAGCAGTTCTTC. Amino acids: CASSFGGLGVGEQFF.